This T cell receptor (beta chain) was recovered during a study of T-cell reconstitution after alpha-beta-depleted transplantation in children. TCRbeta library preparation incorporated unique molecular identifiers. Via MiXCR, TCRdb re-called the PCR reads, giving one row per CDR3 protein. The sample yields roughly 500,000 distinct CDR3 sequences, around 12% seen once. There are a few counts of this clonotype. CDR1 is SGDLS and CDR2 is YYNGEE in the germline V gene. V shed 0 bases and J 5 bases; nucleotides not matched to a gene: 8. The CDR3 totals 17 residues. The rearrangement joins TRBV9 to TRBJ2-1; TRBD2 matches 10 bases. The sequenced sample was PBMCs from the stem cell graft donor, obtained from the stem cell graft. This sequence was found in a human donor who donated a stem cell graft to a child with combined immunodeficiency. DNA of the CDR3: TGTGCCAGCAGCGTAGTCCGAGCGGGGGGGCTTCACAATGAGCAGTTCTTC. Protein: CASSVVRAGGLHNEQFF.